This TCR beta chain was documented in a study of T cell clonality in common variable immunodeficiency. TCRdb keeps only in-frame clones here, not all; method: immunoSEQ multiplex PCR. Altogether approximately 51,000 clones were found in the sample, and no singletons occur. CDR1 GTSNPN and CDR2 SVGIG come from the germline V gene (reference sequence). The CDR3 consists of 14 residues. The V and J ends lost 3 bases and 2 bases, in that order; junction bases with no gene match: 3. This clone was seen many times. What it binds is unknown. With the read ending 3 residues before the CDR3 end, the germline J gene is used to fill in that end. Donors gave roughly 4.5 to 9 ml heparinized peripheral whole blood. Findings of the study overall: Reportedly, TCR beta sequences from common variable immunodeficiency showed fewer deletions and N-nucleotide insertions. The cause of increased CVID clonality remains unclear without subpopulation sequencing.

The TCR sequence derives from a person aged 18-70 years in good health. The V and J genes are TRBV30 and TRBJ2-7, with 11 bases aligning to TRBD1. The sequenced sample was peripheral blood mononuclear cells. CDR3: CAWSRDRGAYEQYF. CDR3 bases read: TGTGCCTGGAGCCGGGACAGGGGGGCCTACGAG.